This entry lists 25 T cell receptor beta chains sequenced from one sample in a study of metastatic and nonmetastatic thyroid tumors. All patients were untreated before thyroid surgery. From the PCR reads, TCRdb re-called clones with MiXCR. This table has some 19,000 clones, about 16% appearing once. The sequenced sample consisted of blood. These receptor sequences come from a female donor with papillary thyroid cancer or a benign thyroid nodule (not recorded which). Some clones in this sample may be carry-over from other donors' samples.

In this sample, this clone turned up many times. The chain employs TRBV5-8 and TRBJ2-7, with D hard to call. V shed 2 bases and J shed 3 bases, with 12 bases lying between them. This CDR3 spans 14 amino acids. Germline V gene sequence: CDR1 SGHTS, CDR2 YDEGEE. CDR3 region: CASSFYPHYYEQYF. The CDR3 DNA follows: TGTGCCAGCAGCTTTTATCCCCACTACTACGAGCAGTACTTC.

Many counts were recorded for this clone. V usage is TRBV2 and J usage is TRBJ2-3, with D possibly matching TRBD2 (5 bases). With 2 bases removed from V and 2 bases from J, the gap between germline ends came to 8 bases. Per the germline V gene, CDR1 is SNHLY and CDR2 is FYNNEI. CDR3 length: 14 amino acids. DNA for the CDR3: TGTGCCAGCAGTGAACTGGACTCCACAGATACGCAGTATTTT. Translating it yields CASSELDSTDTQYF. Based on the CDR3 plus reference TRBV2 and TRBJ2-3, the full variable domain is EPEVTQTPSHQVTQMGQEVILRCVPISNHLYFYWYRQILGQKVEFLVSFYNNEISEKSEIFDDQFSVERPDGSNFTLKIRSTKLEDSAMYFCASSELDSTDTQYFGPGTRLTVL.

The chain recombines TRBV3-1 with TRBJ1-5; a possible D gene is TRBD1 (5 bases). The CDR3 runs to 13 residues. Germline V gene lookup returns CDR1 LGHDT and CDR2 YNNKEL (reference sequence). The V end was cut by 4 bases, the J end by 3 bases, with 7 bases between. The chain's CDR3 is CASSRQNNQPQHF. The CDR3 nucleotides are TGTGCCAGCAGCCGACAGAACAATCAGCCCCAGCATTTT.

This clone has just a few counts. The chain joins TRBV6-2 or TRBV6-3 to TRBJ2-7, with D tentatively TRBD1 or TRBD2 (6 bases each). CDR3 size: 15 residues. Germline-derived CDR1 and CDR2 are MNHEY and SVGEGT. Trimming took 6 bases from V and 0 from J, leaving 15 bases between them. The CDR3 sequence: CASSGSGAVSYEQYF. Written as DNA, the CDR3 is TGTGCCAGCAGCGGGTCGGGGGCTGTCTCCTACGAGCAGTACTTC.

This clone was found many times. V gene TRBV6-1 combines with J gene TRBJ2-7; D is ambiguous. The CDR3 spans 11 residues. Trimming left V 6 bases short and J 3 bases short, with 6 bases between. Germline V lookup: CDR1 MNHNS, CDR2 SASEGT. The CDR3: CASSQVYEQYF. The CDR3 DNA is TGTGCCAGCAGCCAGGTCTACGAGCAGTACTTC.

This clone showed up many times. V gene TRBV2 combines with J gene TRBJ2-5; the match to TRBD1 covers 10 bases. The CDR3 consists of 17 residues. V shed 6 bases and J 2 bases; nucleotides not matched to a gene: 12. The germline CDR1 and CDR2 sequences are SNHLY and FYNNEI. In DNA form, the CDR3 reads TGTGCCAGCAGACCGGGACAGGGGATTATGCGACAAGAGACCCAGTACTTC. It is translated as CASRPGQGIMRQETQYF. Full variable domain (remainder filled in from reference TRBV2 and TRBJ2-5): EPEVTQTPSHQVTQMGQEVILRCVPISNHLYFYWYRQILGQKVEFLVSFYNNEISEKSEIFDDQFSVERPDGSNFTLKIRSTKLEDSAMYFCASRPGQGIMRQETQYFGPGTRLLVL.

Worth noting for this clone: A much bigger clone sits one base away, suggesting this may be a read error. The chain carries TRBV29-1 and TRBJ2-7, with D possibly matching TRBD2 (7 bases). The CDR3 has 14 residues. Germline loops: CDR1 SQVTM, CDR2 ANQGSEA. Trimming took 4 bases from V and 1 from J, leaving 14 bases between them. The CDR3 spells CSVAGAGVSYEQYF. CDR3 nucleotides: TGCAGCGTTGCAGGGGCGGGAGTGTCCTACGAGCAGTACTTC.

The table lists this clone with many counts. The rearrangement links TRBV7-6 to TRBJ1-5, with 8 bases fitting TRBD1. The germline V gene encodes CDR1 SGHVS and CDR2 FNYEAQ. V was pared by 5 bases and J by 0 bases, with 6 bases of the junction left unmatched. This CDR3 contains 16 residues. The CDR3 here is CASSPGQGLSNQPQHF. CDR3 sequence (DNA): TGTGCCAGCAGCCCCGGACAGGGCCTTAGCAATCAGCCCCAGCATTTT.

The V and J genes are TRBV7-8 and TRBJ1-4; no clear D gene. The CDR3 totals 13 residues. Trimming removed 4 bases at V and 5 bases at J, with 8 bases between. CDR1 and CDR2 (germline): SGHVS, FQNEAQ. The DNA of the CDR3 is TGTGCCAGCAGCTCAGCACCCAATGAAAAACTGTTTTTT. Protein sequence: CASSSAPNEKLFF.

This clone was observed many times. The chain uses TRBV18 and TRBJ2-2, with D tentatively TRBD1 (5 bases). Looked up from germline, CDR1 is KGHSH and CDR2 is LQKENI. This CDR3 is built from 13 residues. V was clipped by 4 bases and J by 3 bases, with 6 bases between them. CDR3 protein: CASSQGDTGELFF. CDR3 nucleotides: TGTGCCAGCTCACAAGGGGACACCGGGGAGCTGTTTTTT.

At least ten counts were recorded for this clone. The rearrangement uses TRBV12-3 or TRBV12-4 and TRBJ1-1, with unresolved D. V was trimmed by 3 bases and J by 0 bases, leaving 8 bases between them. The CDR3 extends over 14 amino acids. The chain's CDR3 is CASSFRTVNTEAFF. CDR3 nucleotides: TGTGCCAGCAGTTTCCGGACCGTGAACACTGAAGCTTTCTTT.

This clone was detected ten times or more. This rearrangement joins TRBV3-1 to TRBJ2-7; 8 nucleotides align to TRBD2. The germline V gene has CDR1 LGHDT and CDR2 YNNKEL (reference sequence). This CDR3 is built from 15 residues. After removal of 1 base from V and 7 bases from J, the junction contained 9 bases not matched to a gene. CDR3 bases: TGTGCCAGCAGCCAAGGCCAAGCGGGAGCTTGGGAGCAGTACTTC. The encoded protein is CASSQGQAGAWEQYF.

This clone was recorded at least ten times. V usage is TRBV6-1 and J usage is TRBJ2-7; D not certain. Germline lookup yields CDR1 MNHNS and CDR2 SASEGT. The CDR3 is 13 amino acids. Trimming removed 1 base at V and 6 bases at J, with 10 bases between. The CDR3 sequence: CASSEVPPLEQYF. CDR3 sequence (DNA): TGTGCCAGCAGTGAAGTCCCACCCCTCGAGCAGTACTTC.

This clone was observed a few times. This chain links TRBV6-2 or TRBV6-3 with TRBJ2-7; D remains ambiguous. V was pared by 0 bases and J by 7 bases, with 7 bases between. This CDR3 comprises 12 residues. Germline lookup yields CDR1 MNHEY and CDR2 SVGEGT. The CDR3 here is CASSYSAGEQYF. The CDR3 DNA sequence: TGTGCCAGCAGTTACTCCGCTGGGGAGCAGTACTTC.

This clone was observed at least ten times. The chain recombines TRBV6-2 or TRBV6-3 with TRBJ1-2; a weak D match, TRBD1 (6 bases). Germline-derived CDR1 and CDR2 are MNHEY and SVGEGT. The CDR3 is made up of 13 amino acids. Between the trimmed V and J ends, which lost 5 bases and 4 bases, there was a span of 11 bases. CDR3 region: CASSHGTTYGYTF. As DNA, the CDR3 is TGTGCCAGCAGTCACGGGACAACCTATGGCTACACCTTC.

This clone was observed at least ten times. The chain employs TRBV25-1 and TRBJ1-2, with 7 bases aligning to TRBD1. This CDR3 region has 14 residues. J gave up 0 bases and V 3 bases, and 1 base lay outside the gene matches. In germline, CDR1 is MGHDK, CDR2 SYGVNS. CDR3 nucleotide sequence: TGTGCCAGCAGTGATCAGGGGGCTAACTATGGCTACACCTTC. Its protein is CASSDQGANYGYTF.

This clone is labeled medium-sized. Written as DNA, the CDR3 is TGTGCCAGCAGCCTCTTAGGACAGGGTTTAGGCGAGCAGTACTTC. Translation: CASSLLGQGLGEQYF. The V call is TRBV7-8, the J call TRBJ2-7, with TRBD1 identical over 8 bases. Germline V CDR1 and CDR2: SGHVS, FQNEAQ. There are 15 residues in the CDR3. The V segment lost 5 bases and the J segment 6 bases; nucleotides outside the gene matches: 12.

This clone was counted ten times or more. V gene TRBV28 combines with J gene TRBJ1-1, with D perhaps TRBD1 (6 bases). This CDR3 has 14 residues. Trimming cost V 5 bases and J 1 base, with 11 bases left between them. Germline V gene sequence: CDR1 MDHEN, CDR2 SYDVKM. CDR3 sequence: CASSLQGWNTEAFF. DNA for the CDR3: TGTGCCAGCAGTCTCCAGGGGTGGAACACTGAAGCTTTCTTT.

This clone has a count of ten or more. The genes are TRBV12-3 or TRBV12-4 and TRBJ2-2; 8 bases fit TRBD2. The CDR3 sequence is 15 residues long. Trimming took 4 bases from V and 7 from J; bases not matched to a gene: 8. CDR3 amino acids: CASSSVSGKVGELFF. DNA of the CDR3: TGTGCCAGCAGTTCGGTTAGCGGGAAGGTCGGGGAGCTGTTTTTT.

The CDR3 nucleotides are TGTGCCAGCAGCGTAGATTTCCGTGAAATGGACGAGCAGTACTTC. This encodes CASSVDFREMDEQYF. The rearrangement joins TRBV9 to TRBJ2-7; D gene uncertain. V lost 0 bases to trimming and J lost 5 bases, with 15 bases between them. This CDR3 is 15 amino acids long. Germline CDR1 is SGDLS and CDR2 is YYNGEE. Supplemented by reference TRBV9 and TRBJ2-7, the full variable domain reads DSGVTQTPKHLITATGQRVTLRCSPRSGDLSVYWYQQSLDQGLQFLIQYYNGEERAKGNILERFSAQQFPDLHSELNLSSLELGDSALYFCASSVDFREMDEQYFGPGTRLTVT.

This clone was seen repeatedly, ten times or more. This may come from a read error, since a much larger clone is one base off. The rearrangement joins TRBV6-1 to TRBJ2-5; maybe TRBD2 (6 bases). Germline CDR1 MNHNS, CDR2 SASEGT. The CDR3 is 15 residues long. The V end was cut by 8 bases, the J end by 2 bases, with 18 bases between. CDR3 protein: CASRAVGGGQETQYF. The CDR3 DNA follows: TGTGCCAGCCGCGCGGTTGGGGGAGGACAAGAGACCCAGTACTTC.

This chain links TRBV5-1 with TRBJ1-1; the D gene is possibly TRBD1 (6 bases). Trimming shortened V by 0 bases and J by 6 bases, and 15 bases separated the two germline ends. From germline, CDR1 is SGHRS and CDR2 YFSETQ. The CDR3 consists of 15 residues. CDR3 sequence reads: CASSLVSGGGSEAFF. The DNA of the CDR3 is TGCGCCAGCAGCTTGGTATCGGGGGGCGGTTCTGAAGCTTTCTTT.

This clone was counted at least ten times. The sample contains more than one DNA sequence encoding this CDR3. The chain uses TRBV6-1 and TRBJ1-2; 8 bases are shared with TRBD1. This CDR3 has 15 residues. Germline V gene lookup returns CDR1 MNHNS and CDR2 SASEGT. The J segment lost 0 bases and the V segment lost 6 bases, leaving 6 bases of the junction unmatched. The CDR3 region is CASRESGGPNYGYTF. The DNA for the CDR3 is TGTGCCAGCAGGGAATCAGGGGGCCCTAACTATGGCTACACCTTC.

This clone was seen ten or more times. V and J are TRBV6-2 or TRBV6-3 and TRBJ2-7, with D tentatively TRBD2 (6 bases). Germline assignment: CDR1 MNHEY and CDR2 SVGEGT. The CDR3 spans 16 residues. V was shortened by 2 bases and J by 2 bases, with 16 bases between the two germline ends. CDR3 coding DNA: TGTGCCAGCAGTTACCCCTATGGGGGGAGTCCCTACGAGCAGTACTTC. This gives the protein CASSYPYGGSPYEQYF.

This clone was seen many times. This chain connects TRBV19 to TRBJ2-7; 9 bases are a match to TRBD1. The CDR3 contains 16 residues. Germline trimming cut 3 bases from V and 6 bases from J; bases unmatched to any gene: 12. The germline CDR1 and CDR2 sequences are LNHDA and SQIVND (reference sequence). CDR3 in amino acids: CASSIWGGTGSGEQYF. CDR3 nucleotides: TGTGCCAGTAGTATCTGGGGGGGGACAGGGTCGGGCGAGCAGTACTTC.